One sample yielded the 26 T cell receptor beta chains listed below, sequenced in a study of shared clonotypes between healthy human individuals. Profiled with immunoSEQ multiplex PCR; TCRdb holds only in-frame clones, not every one. The sample includes about 2.3 million clones, about 90% of them seen just once. Sequencing was carried out using naive CD4+ T cells from PBMCs. Indicated subset: CD45RA+ positively selected. These receptors were obtained from a man in his late teens or twenties in good health. Some clones in this sample may be carry-over from other donors' samples.

Worth noting for this clone: This specimen includes other DNA sequences encoding the same CDR3. The chain joins TRBV27 to TRBJ2-5; TRBD1 matches 7 bases. The V gene end was trimmed by 6 bases and the J gene end by 2 bases; junction bases not matched to a gene: 6. CDR1 is MNHEY and CDR2 is SMNVEV in the germline V gene (reference sequence). The CDR3 covers 14 residues. CDR3 sequence (DNA): TGTGCCAGCAGCCTACCGGGACAGCAAGAGACCCAGTACTTC. This codes for CASSLPGQQETQYF.

The V gene is TRBV4-3, the J gene TRBJ2-2; D may match TRBD1 or TRBD2 (5 bases each). Germline lookup yields CDR1 LGHNA and CDR2 YSLEER. The CDR3 loop spans 19 amino acids. Trimming took off 1 base at V and 2 bases at J, with 20 bases between the two ends. CDR3 sequence reads: CASSQARLGRLKNTGELFF. In nucleotides, the CDR3 is TGCGCCAGCAGCCAAGCTCGTCTGGGACGACTAAAAAACACCGGGGAGCTGTTTTTT.

This chain uses TRBV9 with TRBJ1-4, with 10 bases lining up with TRBD1. The germline V gene encodes CDR1 SGDLS and CDR2 YYNGEE. V lost 4 bases, J lost 8 bases, and 8 bases stayed unmatched. CDR3 length: 15 amino acids. CDR3 nucleotide sequence: TGTGCCAGCAGCCTGCAGGGGACAGGGGAAGAAAAACTGTTTTTT. Its translation is CASSLQGTGEEKLFF.

The V and J genes are TRBV4-2 and TRBJ1-2, with D perhaps matching TRBD1 (5 bases). The germline V gene encodes CDR1 LGHNA and CDR2 YNFKEQ. V was trimmed by 0 bases and J by 2 bases, leaving 13 bases between them. The CDR3 contains 16 residues. CDR3 DNA: TGTGCCAGCAGCCAAGAGACAGCACTCTCCAACTATGGCTACACCTTC. It codes for CASSQETALSNYGYTF.

CDR3 residues: CASSLGELAGRGRQFF. DNA of the CDR3: TGTGCCAGCAGCTTAGGGGAACTAGCGGGACGGGGGAGGCAGTTCTTC. This sequence joins TRBV7-9 and TRBJ2-1; 10 bases align to TRBD2. From germline, CDR1 is SEHNR and CDR2 FQNEAQ (reference sequence). The CDR3 extends over 16 amino acids. The ends lost 1 base at V and 12 bases at J; junction bases unmatched: 12.

This sequence joins TRBV21-1 and TRBJ2-1. TRBV21-1 is reported as a pseudogene. This CDR3 contains 14 residues. In DNA form, the CDR3 reads TGTGCCAGCAGCAAAGGATTGCCAGTAGGTGAGCAGTTCTTC. This translates into CASSKGLPVGEQFF.

CDR3 nucleotide sequence: TGTGCCATCAGGGCCACGGATGGTGAAGCTTTCTTT. Translated, it gives CAIRATDGEAFF. The chain uses TRBV10-3 and TRBJ1-1; D unresolved. Germline loops: CDR1 ENHRY, CDR2 SYGVKD. The ends were cut back, 6 bases at V and 7 bases at J, with 12 bases in the middle. The CDR3 spans 12 residues.

V is TRBV28 and J is TRBJ2-1; 12 bases agree with TRBD2. Per germline, CDR1 MDHEN and CDR2 SYDVKM. V shed 6 bases, J shed 7 bases, and the junction held 4 bases outside the gene matches. This CDR3 has 14 residues. The CDR3 reads CASSASGRVNEQFF. The CDR3 nucleotides read TGTGCCAGCAGCGCTAGCGGGAGGGTGAATGAGCAGTTCTTC.

J is TRBJ2-7 and V is TRBV5-1; 12 positions agree with TRBD2. Germline CDR1 reads SGHRS; CDR2 reads YFSETQ. This CDR3 is 16 amino acids long. V trimming: 4 bases; J trimming: 7 bases; junction bases outside the gene matches: 12. This chain's CDR3 is CASSLEPSGGALEQYF. The DNA of the CDR3 is TGCGCCAGCAGCCTGGAACCTAGCGGGGGGGCGTTGGAGCAGTACTTC. Full variable domain (outside the CDR3, taken from reference TRBV5-1 and TRBJ2-7): KAGVTQTPRYLIKTRGQQVTLSCSPISGHRSVSWYQQTPGQGLQFLFEYFSETQRNKGNFPGRFSGRQFSNSRSEMNVSTLELGDSALYLCASSLEPSGGALEQYFGPGTRLTVT.

The V and J genes are TRBV2 and TRBJ1-4, with 10 positions matching TRBD1. Per the germline V gene, CDR1 is SNHLY and CDR2 is FYNNEI. With 4 bases clipped from V and 6 bases from J, the junction kept 5 bases outside the gene matches. The CDR3 runs 15 residues. The CDR3 DNA reads TGTGCCAGCAGTGCGTGGGACAGGGGAGATGAAAAACTGTTTTTT. Translated: CASSAWDRGDEKLFF.

The chain combines TRBV28 with TRBJ1-1; D gene ambiguous. V was pared by 9 bases and J by 0 bases, with 8 bases between. This CDR3 region has 12 residues. CDR1 is MDHEN and CDR2 is SYDVKM in the germline V gene. CDR3 in DNA: TGTGCCAGTGAAACATTGAACACTGAAGCTTTCTTT. It encodes CASETLNTEAFF.

The CDR3 sequence: CASSLEPAFYGYTF. Written as DNA, the CDR3 is TGTGCCAGCAGCTTGGAACCGGCTTTCTATGGCTACACCTTC. The V gene is TRBV5-6, the J gene TRBJ1-2; D is ambiguous. Trimming pared 0 bases from V and 4 bases from J, leaving 10 bases between. This CDR3 has 14 residues. Germline CDR1 SGHDT, CDR2 YYEEEE. Looking up the rest from reference TRBV5-6 and TRBJ1-2 gives the full variable domain: DAGVTQSPTHLIKTRGQQVTLRCSPKSGHDTVSWYQQALGQGPQFIFQYYEEEERQRGNFPDRFSGHQFPNYSSELNVNALLLGDSALYLCASSLEPAFYGYTFGSGTRLTVV.

The V and J genes are TRBV28 and TRBJ2-7; D gene unclear. Germline-derived CDR1 and CDR2 are MDHEN and SYDVKM. The CDR3 totals 11 residues. V lost 3 bases and J 6 bases, leaving 6 bases between the germline ends. DNA of the CDR3: TGTGCCAGCAGTTTTTTTCGCGAGCAGTACTTC. As protein: CASSFFREQYF.

The chain combines TRBV7-9 with TRBJ2-7, with 11 nucleotides matching TRBD2. The CDR3 has 14 amino acids. The junction had 4 bases not matched to a gene; V was cut back by 6 bases and J by 3 bases. The germline CDR1 and CDR2 sequences are SEHNR and FQNEAQ (reference sequence). CDR3 amino acids: CASRGTSGLYEQYF. The CDR3, as DNA: TGTGCCAGCAGAGGGACTAGCGGCCTCTACGAGCAGTACTTC. Full variable domain (outside the CDR3, taken from reference TRBV7-9 and TRBJ2-7): DTGVSQNPRHKITKRGQNVTFRCDPISEHNRLYWYRQTLGQGPEFLTYFQNEAQLEKSRLLSDRFSAERPKGSFSTLEIQRTEQGDSAMYLCASRGTSGLYEQYFGPGTRLTVT.

V and J are TRBV2 and TRBJ1-5, with TRBD1 matching over 9 bases. The germline V gene has CDR1 SNHLY and CDR2 FYNNEI. V shed 8 bases and J 6 bases; nucleotides not matched to a gene: 8. CDR3 length: 14 amino acids. CDR3 amino acids: CASQLTGGGQPQHF. In DNA, the CDR3 is TGTGCCAGCCAACTAACAGGGGGCGGTCAGCCCCAGCATTTT.

The chain employs TRBV28 and TRBJ1-5; 10 bases line up with TRBD1. Germline assignment: CDR1 MDHEN and CDR2 SYDVKM. CDR3 length: 14 amino acids. V lost 7 bases, J lost 6 bases, and 6 bases stayed unmatched. The CDR3 nucleotides read TGTGCCAGCAAGTGGGACAGGGGTCCTCAGCCCCAGCATTTT. Protein: CASKWDRGPQPQHF.

This chain links TRBV25-1 with TRBJ1-1, with D maybe TRBD1 (5 bases). V shed 8 bases and J shed 4 bases, with 14 bases lying between them. Germline V CDR1 and CDR2: MGHDK, SYGVNS. This CDR3 has 13 amino acids. The CDR3 DNA follows: TGTGCCAGCCGAATTGGGGGGTTCACTGAAGCTTTCTTT. As protein: CASRIGGFTEAFF.

Points on this clone: Other nucleotide sequences in the sample specify the same CDR3. The V and J genes are TRBV27 and TRBJ2-7; D may correspond to TRBD1 or TRBD2 (7 bases each). V lost 6 bases to trimming and J lost 4 bases, with 13 bases between them. The CDR3 has 13 amino acids. Germline CDR1 MNHEY, CDR2 SMNVEV (reference sequence). DNA of the CDR3: TGTGCCAGCAGGCCAGGGGGGGGGTACGAGCAGTACTTC. This encodes CASRPGGGYEQYF.

V and J are TRBV2 and TRBJ2-1; D unresolved. The CDR3 is made up of 16 amino acids. Trimming cost V 3 bases and J 1 base, with 13 bases left between them. Germline V gene lookup returns CDR1 SNHLY and CDR2 FYNNEI. CDR3 sequence reads: CASSEQGRLSYNEQFF. The DNA of the CDR3 is TGTGCCAGCAGTGAGCAAGGACGGCTGTCCTACAATGAGCAGTTCTTC.

In its sample, this clone was seen once. The V call is TRBV4-3, the J call TRBJ2-1; the D is unclear. The CDR3 extends over 15 amino acids. Germline V gene lookup returns CDR1 LGHNA and CDR2 YSLEER. V was pared by 0 bases and J by 5 bases, with 11 bases between. This chain's CDR3 is CASSQEGRRDNEQFF. For the CDR3, the DNA is TGCGCCAGCAGCCAAGAAGGGCGGAGAGACAATGAGCAGTTCTTC.

Comment on this clone: One junction end disagrees with the germline gene, perhaps due to a read error. The CDR3 protein is CASRDTQYF. The CDR3 DNA sequence: TGTGCCAGCAGAGATACGCAGTATTTT. The rearrangement joins TRBV27 to TRBJ2-3; D unresolved. CDR3 size: 9 residues. Germline CDR1 is MNHEY and CDR2 is SMNVEV (reference sequence).

About this clone: It is unclear where the CDR3 begins or ends on the DNA, so no DNA is shown, and the CDR3 is as TCRdb lists it. The CDR3 is CASSWGSGSPDDTF. V and J are TRBV19 and TRBJ1-2. Termini included, the CDR3 measures 14 amino acids. Per the germline V gene, CDR1 is LNHDA and CDR2 is SQIVND (reference sequence).

This chain connects TRBV6-1 to TRBJ2-7; 7 bases agree with TRBD2. Trimming cost V 6 bases and J 5 bases; bases outside gene matches: 7. Per germline, CDR1 MNHNS and CDR2 SASEGT. The CDR3 sequence is 13 residues long. CDR3: CASRREIGHEQYF. The CDR3 DNA follows: TGTGCCAGCAGGCGGGAGATAGGCCACGAGCAGTACTTC.

This sequence joins TRBV28 and TRBJ2-1; 7 bases map to TRBD1. The CDR3 sequence is 12 residues long. In germline, CDR1 is MDHEN, CDR2 SYDVKM. Trimming cost V 2 bases and J 15 bases; bases outside gene matches: 7. In nucleotides, the CDR3 is TGTGCCAGCAGTTTAAAGGGGACAGTCTGGTTCTTC. Translating gives CASSLKGTVWFF.

The chain combines TRBV6-1 with TRBJ2-7, with 7 positions matching TRBD2. V shed 4 bases, J shed 3 bases, and the junction held 6 bases outside the gene matches. CDR3 length: 14 residues. Germline CDR1 and CDR2: MNHNS and SASEGT. For the CDR3, the DNA is TGTGCCAGCAGTGGTGCCCAGCGGGGCTACGAGCAGTACTTC. Amino acid sequence: CASSGAQRGYEQYF.

The chain combines TRBV4-1 with TRBJ2-4, with D maybe TRBD1 (5 bases). CDR1 is MGHRA and CDR2 is YSYEKL in the germline V gene. Between the trimmed V and J ends, which lost 1 base and 3 bases, there was a span of 13 bases. The CDR3 covers 16 residues. The CDR3 sequence is CASSQVPKQVKNIQYF. The CDR3, as DNA: TGCGCCAGCAGCCAAGTCCCGAAACAGGTCAAAAACATTCAGTACTTC.